This T cell receptor beta chain appears in the sequencing data of a study of T cell responses to AZD1222 COVID-19 vaccine. Study conclusions and caveats: The donors showed a predominance of white British ancestry and of females, with possible underestimation of clonal diversity. The study sampled repertoires only after the peak T cell response.

Trimming cost V 6 bases and J 3 bases, with 11 bases left between them. Germline-derived CDR1 and CDR2 are MNHEY and SVGAGI. The CDR3 is 13 residues long. Sequenced by immunoSEQ multiplex PCR; TCRdb stores in-frame clones only, minus some. The sample holds around 70,000 clones, approximately 90% seen once. Concerning this clone itself: The antigen is not known.

This chain joins TRBV6-5 and TRBJ1-1; D is undetermined. This TCR was recovered from an adult who received the AZD1222 COVID-19 vaccine. Here the sequenced sample was peripheral blood, taken 28 days after the second AZD1222 dose. The CDR3 DNA follows: TGTGCCAGCAGCCCCGAGGGAGACACTGAAGCTTTCTTT. It yields the protein CASSPEGDTEAFF.